This entry features one TCR beta chain sequence. Its antigen is still unknown. One end of the junction fails to match germline, which may point to a read error. The CDR3 consists of 14 residues. Germline V lookup: CDR1 MGHRA, CDR2 YSYEKL. The source of the sample is a study of cytomegalovirus exposure and HLA in healthy donors. Measured with immunoSEQ multiplex PCR; TCRdb has only the in-frame clones, and not every one. The repertoire holds 150,000 to 200,000 clones, with about 81% as singletons. While the first cohort had around 700 subjects, the donors belonged to the separate validation cohort of 100 to 150 subjects. Study results and limitations: For most TCR sequences rarity was the rule, although some public TCRs occurred in many donors. 150 to 200 TCR beta chains were listed as cytomegalovirus-associated. The classifier reportedly diagnosed cytomegalovirus status with high specificity and sensitivity.

Sequences were obtained from PBMCs. The V and J genes are TRBV4-1 and TRBJ1-5; 10 bases are a match to TRBD1. The origin of this receptor is a woman aged 30 to 39 in good health and CMV-seronegative. For the CDR3, the DNA is TGCGCCAGCAGTCTGACAGGGGGCAACCAGCCCCAGCATTTT. It encodes CASSLTGGNQPQHF.